Shown below are 13 T cell receptor beta chains from a single sample sequenced in a study of blood T cell repertoires in COVID-19. This table comes from immunoSEQ multiplex PCR, and its TCRdb copy is limited to in-frame clones, with some not included. The data hold some 100,000 clones, with roughly 92% observed a single time. The material sequenced was peripheral blood. The origin of the receptors is a man between 60 and 75 years old with acute or convalescent COVID-19.

V usage is TRBV4-1 and J usage is TRBJ2-2; no clear D gene. The CDR3 extends over 14 amino acids. Germline V CDR1 and CDR2: MGHRA, YSYEKL. V lost 4 bases and J 4 bases, leaving 10 bases between the germline ends. This CDR3 is CASSLLSGTGELFF. DNA for the CDR3: TGCGCCAGCAGCCTGCTTAGTGGCACCGGGGAGCTGTTTTTT.

The J gene is TRBJ2-3, the V gene TRBV4-1, with 14 bases identical to TRBD2. This CDR3 comprises 17 residues. Looked up from germline, CDR1 is MGHRA and CDR2 is YSYEKL. J was trimmed by 7 bases and V by 5 bases; bases with no gene match: 11. In nucleotides, the CDR3 is TGCGCCAGCAGCAAGACTGGGACTAGCGGGAGTTTAAATACGCAGTATTTT. It translates to CASSKTGTSGSLNTQYF.

This chain uses TRBV9 with TRBJ2-7; D perhaps matches TRBD2 (6 bases). V shed 4 bases and J shed 6 bases, with 26 bases lying between them. Germline V gives CDR1 SGDLS, CDR2 YYNGEE. The CDR3 covers 17 residues. The CDR3 coding sequence is TGTGCCAGCAGCCCGGAGGTGGGGGGAAGTTTCGGTGGCGAGCAGTACTTC. It codes for CASSPEVGGSFGGEQYF.

The CDR3 region has the DNA TGTGCCAGCAGCTCAGGCGTTTGGGGGCTAGGGACTAATGAAAAACTGTTTTTT. This sequence encodes CASSSGVWGLGTNEKLFF. This chain uses TRBV9 with TRBJ1-4, with a weak D call TRBD1 (6 bases). The CDR3 is 18 amino acids. Germline CDR1 is SGDLS and CDR2 is YYNGEE. Trimming took 4 bases from V and 2 from J, leaving 21 bases between them.

J is TRBJ1-2 and V is TRBV3-1 (or the pseudogene TRBV3-2); possible D gene TRBD1, 5 bases. V was trimmed by 7 bases and J by 8 bases, leaving 14 bases between them. There are 12 residues in the CDR3. Germline values: CDR1 LGHDT, CDR2 YNNKEL (reference sequence). The CDR3 DNA reads TGTGCCAGCACCCTAGGGGAAGCAGGCTACACCTTC. It is translated as CASTLGEAGYTF.

This sequence joins TRBV28 and TRBJ2-4; TRBD1 matches 9 bases. V was clipped by 5 bases and J by 0 bases; unmatched bases: 17. Germline V gene lookup returns CDR1 MDHEN and CDR2 SYDVKM. This CDR3 comprises 20 residues. CDR3 nucleotide sequence: TGTGCCAGCAGTAGGACAGGGGACACTAATAGCCCGCTAGCCAAAAACATTCAGTACTTC. It translates to CASSRTGDTNSPLAKNIQYF.

V is TRBV5-1 and J is TRBJ1-2, with D unclear. Germline V gives CDR1 SGHRS, CDR2 YFSETQ. The ends were cut back, 3 bases at V and 5 bases at J, with 20 bases in the middle. The CDR3 is 16 amino acids. The CDR3 nucleotides are TGCGCCAGCAGCTCCCCTGGAGGGCAGAATGGGTATGGCTACACCTTC. Translating gives CASSSPGGQNGYGYTF.

The genes are TRBV9 and TRBJ1-3; D is unresolved. The V end lost 2 bases, the J end lost 0 bases, and 12 bases lay between the germline ends. There are 16 residues in the CDR3. In germline, CDR1 is SGDLS, CDR2 YYNGEE. Here the CDR3 reads CASSVDSFPSGNTIYF. CDR3 nucleotide sequence: TGTGCCAGCAGCGTCGACTCTTTTCCCTCTGGAAACACCATATATTTT.

This sequence joins TRBV4-1 and TRBJ2-7; 12 bases are a match to TRBD2. Trimming took 3 bases from V and 0 from J; bases not matched to a gene: 6. This CDR3 is built from 17 residues. The germline V gene encodes CDR1 MGHRA and CDR2 YSYEKL. This CDR3 is CASSHRPTSGSSYEQYF. The CDR3 DNA reads TGCGCCAGCAGCCACCGCCCGACTAGCGGGAGCTCCTACGAGCAGTACTTC.

The genes are TRBV30 and TRBJ1-1, with D hard to call. CDR3 length: 12 amino acids. The germline CDR1 and CDR2 sequences are GTSNPN and SVGIG (reference sequence). Trimming left V 2 bases short and J 2 bases short, with 6 bases between. The CDR3 loop reads CAWSRSNTEAFF. CDR3 nucleotides: TGTGCCTGGAGTCGGAGTAACACTGAAGCTTTCTTT.

The gene calls are TRBV6-1 and TRBJ2-3; TRBD2 aligns across 10 bases. Looked up from germline, CDR1 is MNHNS and CDR2 is SASEGT. Trimming removed 4 bases from V and 1 base from J; junction bases left unmatched: 11. The CDR3 spans 18 residues. The CDR3 reads CASSAASGGGRGTDTQYF. The CDR3 DNA sequence: TGTGCCAGCAGTGCAGCTAGCGGGGGTGGGAGGGGCACAGATACGCAGTATTTT.

The rearrangement uses TRBV9 and TRBJ2-5; D perhaps matches TRBD2 (5 bases). This CDR3 has 14 residues. V gave up 2 bases and J gave up 6 bases, with 14 bases separating them. Germline V gene sequence: CDR1 SGDLS, CDR2 YYNGEE. The CDR3 loop reads CASSVSELGQTQYF. For the CDR3, the DNA is TGTGCCAGCAGCGTTAGCGAGCTTGGCCAGACCCAGTACTTC.

The rearrangement links TRBV5-8 to TRBJ1-6; TRBD1 aligns across 9 bases. Trimming at V came to 4 bases and at J to 6 bases, leaving 5 bases not matched to a gene. The CDR3 has 15 residues. The germline V gene encodes CDR1 SGHTS and CDR2 YDEGEE. In nucleotides, the CDR3 is TGTGCCAGCAGCGTATGGGACAGGGCTAATTCACCCCTCCACTTT. It is translated as CASSVWDRANSPLHF.